The TCR beta chain under discussion was sequenced for a study of identical twins. Study-wide points: It was cross-sectional statistical analysis, not following the same donors, that the conclusions relied on. Invariant MAIT and iNKT cells may have partly biased zero-insertion analyses.

TCRdb re-called the 5' RACE reads through MiXCR, storing one row per CDR3 protein. Of hundreds of thousands of distinct CDR3 sequences in the sample, roughly 6.2% were seen once. A few counts support this clonotype. What it recognizes is unknown. Everyone who gave samples was a healthy Caucasian. The source material was naive T cells sorted from blood. This TCR came from a man aged 18 to 30 in good health.

This CDR3 is CASSEYRVGELFF. CDR3 coding DNA: TGTGCCAGCAGTGAATACCGAGTCGGGGAGCTGTTTTTT. V and J are TRBV25-1 and TRBJ2-2, with D hard to call. The CDR3 has 13 amino acids. Trimming shortened V by 0 bases and J by 7 bases, and 6 bases separated the two germline ends. Looked up from germline, CDR1 is MGHDK and CDR2 is SYGVNS.